Following are 7 T cell receptor beta chains from one sample sequenced in a study of control samples from healthy donors and cancer patients. Assay used: immunoSEQ multiplex PCR; TCRdb lists only in-frame clones, some missing. The sample has 130,000 or so clones; more than 80% are singletons. The sequencing sample was made of blood. These receptors were collected from a man between 18 and 29 years old in good health.

J is TRBJ1-2 and V is TRBV5-1, with no clear D. CDR1 is SGHRS, CDR2 YFSETQ, per germline. This CDR3 contains 14 residues. Between the trimmed V and J ends, which lost 3 bases and 4 bases, there was a span of 13 bases. The CDR3 here is CASSSAIGTYGYTF. The DNA for the CDR3 is TGCGCCAGCAGCTCAGCCATAGGTACCTATGGCTACACCTTC. Combining the CDR3 with reference TRBV5-1 and TRBJ1-2 gives the whole variable domain KAGVTQTPRYLIKTRGQQVTLSCSPISGHRSVSWYQQTPGQGLQFLFEYFSETQRNKGNFPGRFSGRQFSNSRSEMNVSTLELGDSALYLCASSSAIGTYGYTFGSGTRLTVV.

This chain joins TRBV11-2 and TRBJ1-4; D is possibly TRBD1 (5 bases). Germline CDR1 reads SGHAT; CDR2 reads FQNNGV. CDR3 length equals 17 residues. Trimming took 1 base from V and 8 from J, leaving 20 bases between them. As DNA, the CDR3 is TGTGCCAGCAGCTTAGGCCTTACACTAGGGGTAAACGAAAAACTGTTTTTT. Translated: CASSLGLTLGVNEKLFF.

J is TRBJ2-1 and V is TRBV4-1, with 8 bases fitting TRBD1. CDR3 length: 13 amino acids. The V gene's germline CDR1 is MGHRA and CDR2 YSYEKL. V shed 4 bases, J shed 8 bases, and the junction held 4 bases outside the gene matches. CDR3 region: CASSREDRDEQFF. The CDR3 region has the DNA TGCGCCAGCAGCCGGGAGGACAGGGATGAGCAGTTCTTC.

This clone was counted a single time. The V call is TRBV7-3, the J call TRBJ2-5, with D possibly being TRBD2 (7 bases). Trimming stripped 1 base from V and 3 bases from J, with 12 bases between. Germline V gives CDR1 SGHTA, CDR2 FQGTGA. The length of the CDR3 is 15 residues. The chain's CDR3 is CASSLMAGAKETQYF. CDR3 nucleotide sequence: TGTGCCAGCAGCTTAATGGCGGGGGCCAAAGAGACCCAGTACTTC.

This chain connects TRBV19 to TRBJ2-7; 7 bases align to TRBD1. The CDR3 covers 14 residues. CDR1 and CDR2 (germline): LNHDA, SQIVND (reference sequence). J was trimmed by 5 bases and V by 6 bases; bases with no gene match: 10. The CDR3 nucleotides are TGTGCCAGTAGGCTACAGGGGTCTATCCACGAGCAGTACTTC. It encodes CASRLQGSIHEQYF.

This rearrangement joins TRBV3-1 (or the pseudogene TRBV3-2) to TRBJ1-5, with 7 bases lining up with TRBD1. V was pared by 4 bases and J by 0 bases, with 9 bases of the junction left unmatched. The CDR3 contains 17 residues. CDR1 and CDR2 from the germline V gene are LGHDT and YNNKEL (reference sequence). In nucleotides, the CDR3 is TGTGCCAGCAGCCCCGGGACAGACCCCTATAGCAATCAGCCCCAGCATTTT. The encoded protein is CASSPGTDPYSNQPQHF.

The genes are TRBV4-1 and TRBJ1-5; 9 nucleotides line up with TRBD1. Trimming removed 4 bases from V and 0 bases from J; junction bases left unmatched: 4. CDR3 length: 16 residues. In germline, CDR1 is MGHRA, CDR2 YSYEKL. CDR3 sequence: CASSPGTGTSNQPQHF. The CDR3 DNA reads as TGCGCCAGCAGCCCGGGGACAGGGACTAGCAATCAGCCCCAGCATTTT.